This T cell receptor (beta chain) derives from a study of Graves' ophthalmopathy and Graves' hyperthyroidism. CDR3 length: 14 residues. Deletions cut 5 bases from V and 3 bases from J, with 14 bases between. Per germline, CDR1 MNHEY and CDR2 SMNVEV (reference sequence). TCR beta CDR3 regions were amplified from RNA transcripts. HTBI-primed RT-PCR formed the first round, and a multiplex PCR formed the second. Via MiXCR, TCRdb re-called the multiplex PCR reads, giving one row per CDR3 protein. The sample contains over 500,000 distinct CDR3 sequences, over 20% of which appear only once. Clinical symptoms, serum thyroxine, TRAb, thyroid ultrasound and orbital computed tomography determined diagnosis. As the starting material, approximately 10 ml of fresh peripheral blood yielded the PBMCs. This clonotype was detected many times.

The chain carries TRBV27 and TRBJ2-7; weak D call: TRBD1 (5 bases). The sequenced sample was peripheral blood. The clonotype comes from a young woman with stable Graves' hyperthyroidism. Some clones in this sample may be carry-over from other donors' samples. CDR3 amino acids: CASSPPDTLYEQYF. CDR3 bases: TGTGCCAGCAGTCCCCCGGACACCCTCTACGAGCAGTACTTC.